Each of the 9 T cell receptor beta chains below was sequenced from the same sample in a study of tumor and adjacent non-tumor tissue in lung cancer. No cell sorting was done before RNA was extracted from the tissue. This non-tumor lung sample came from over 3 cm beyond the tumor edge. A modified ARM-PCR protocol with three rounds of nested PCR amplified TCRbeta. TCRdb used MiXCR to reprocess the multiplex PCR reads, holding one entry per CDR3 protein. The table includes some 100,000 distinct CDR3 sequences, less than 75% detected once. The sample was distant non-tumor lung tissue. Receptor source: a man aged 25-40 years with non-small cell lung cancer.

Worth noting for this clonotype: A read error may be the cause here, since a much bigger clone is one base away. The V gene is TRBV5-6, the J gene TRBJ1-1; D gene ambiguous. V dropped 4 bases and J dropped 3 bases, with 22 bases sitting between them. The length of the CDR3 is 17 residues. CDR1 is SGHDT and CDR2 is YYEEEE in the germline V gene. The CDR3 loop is CASSHNFLNRTDTEAFF. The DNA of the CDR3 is TGTGCCAGCAGCCACAACTTCCTGAACAGAACTGACACTGAAGCTTTCTTT.

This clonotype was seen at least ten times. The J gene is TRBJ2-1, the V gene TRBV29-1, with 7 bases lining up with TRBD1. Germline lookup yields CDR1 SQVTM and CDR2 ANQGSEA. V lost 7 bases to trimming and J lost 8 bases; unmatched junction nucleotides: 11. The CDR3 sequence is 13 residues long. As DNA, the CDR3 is TGCAGCGCCGGGACAGACGTCGTCGATGAGCAGTTCTTC. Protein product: CSAGTDVVDEQFF.

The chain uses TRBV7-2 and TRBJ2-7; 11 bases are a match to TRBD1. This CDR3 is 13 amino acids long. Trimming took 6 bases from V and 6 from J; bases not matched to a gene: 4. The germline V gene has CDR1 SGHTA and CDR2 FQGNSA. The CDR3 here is CASRPGTGGEQYF. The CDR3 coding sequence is TGTGCCAGCAGACCCGGGACAGGGGGCGAGCAGTACTTC.

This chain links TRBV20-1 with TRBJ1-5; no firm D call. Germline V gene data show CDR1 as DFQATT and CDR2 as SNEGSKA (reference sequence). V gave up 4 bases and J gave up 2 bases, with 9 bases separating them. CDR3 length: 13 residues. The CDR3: CSAMTGCNQPQHF. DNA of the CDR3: TGCAGTGCTATGACGGGATGCAATCAGCCCCAGCATTTT.

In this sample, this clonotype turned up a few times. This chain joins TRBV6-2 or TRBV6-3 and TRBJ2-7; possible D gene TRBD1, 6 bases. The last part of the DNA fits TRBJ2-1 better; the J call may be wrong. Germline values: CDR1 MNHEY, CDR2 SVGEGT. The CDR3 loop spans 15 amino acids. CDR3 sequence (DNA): TGTGCCAGCAGTTACTCAGACAGGTCAACCTACGAGCAGTTCTTC. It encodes CASSYSDRSTYEQFF.

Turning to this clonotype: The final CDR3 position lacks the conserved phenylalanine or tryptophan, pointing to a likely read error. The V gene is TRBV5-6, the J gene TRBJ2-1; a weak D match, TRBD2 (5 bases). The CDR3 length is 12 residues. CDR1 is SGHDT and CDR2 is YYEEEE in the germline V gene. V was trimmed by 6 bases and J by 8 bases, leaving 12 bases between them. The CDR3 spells CASIWMGDEQFL. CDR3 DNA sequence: TGTGCCAGCATCTGGATGGGAGATGAGCAGTTCTTA.

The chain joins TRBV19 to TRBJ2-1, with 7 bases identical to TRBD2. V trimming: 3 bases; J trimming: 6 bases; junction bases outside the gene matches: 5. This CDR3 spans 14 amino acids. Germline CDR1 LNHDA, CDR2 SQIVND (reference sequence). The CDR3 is CASSIGLAANEQFF. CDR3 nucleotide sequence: TGTGCCAGTAGTATTGGGCTAGCGGCCAATGAGCAGTTCTTC.

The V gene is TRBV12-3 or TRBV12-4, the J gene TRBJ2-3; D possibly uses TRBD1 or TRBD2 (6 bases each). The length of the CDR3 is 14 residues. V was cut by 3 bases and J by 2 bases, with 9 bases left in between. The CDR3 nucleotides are TGTGCCAGCAGTTTTTCGGGGGCCACAGATACGCAGTATTTT. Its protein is CASSFSGATDTQYF.

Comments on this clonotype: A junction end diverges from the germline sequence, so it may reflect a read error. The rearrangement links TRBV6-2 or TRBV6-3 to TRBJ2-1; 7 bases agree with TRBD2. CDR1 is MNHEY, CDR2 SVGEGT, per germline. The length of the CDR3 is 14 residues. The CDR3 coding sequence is TGTGCCAGCAGCTCAGGGAGGGAGTACAATGAACAGTTCTTC. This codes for CASSSGREYNEQFF.